A selection of T cell receptor beta chains follows, all from one sample in a study of Graves' ophthalmopathy and Graves' hyperthyroidism. One entry per CDR3 protein results from TCRdb running MiXCR on the multiplex PCR reads. The sample records approximately 1.2 million distinct CDR3 sequences, approximately 35% being singletons. The sequenced sample consisted of peripheral blood or thyroid tissue (not recorded which). The receptors come from an adult man with Graves' hyperthyroidism. The CDR3 runs from the conserved cysteine through the conserved F or W. D genes are given only for firm matches. Clone sizes are given selectively: once, few, many, or a class where the clone is expanded.

>TRBD2|TRBJ2-5|few|TRBV11-2
CASSRYLPSGRAGGETQYF
TGTGCCAGCAGTCGTTACTTACCTAGCGGGAGGGCCGGAGGAGAGACCCAGTACTTC
>-|TRBJ2-7|-|TRBV9
CASSKGGGKLSYEQYF
TGTGCCAGCAGCAAAGGGGGGGGCAAGCTGTCCTACGAGCAGTACTTC
>-|TRBJ1-2|few|TRBV6-5
CASSYYREGGYTF
TGTGCCAGCAGTTACTACAGGGAGGGAGGCTACACCTTC
>TRBD1|TRBJ2-6|many|TRBV12-3/TRBV12-4
CASRKTGTESGANVLTF
TGTGCCAGCAGAAAGACAGGGACGGAGTCTGGGGCCAACGTCCTGACTTTC
>TRBD1|TRBJ1-2|many|TRBV9
CASKEDRGNYGYTF
TGTGCCAGCAAGGAGGACAGGGGAAACTATGGCTACACCTTC
>-|TRBJ1-4|-|TRBV5-1
CASSQQGSTNEKLFF
TGCGCCAGCAGCCAACAGGGCTCGACTAATGAAAAACTGTTTTTT
>-|TRBJ2-5|many|TRBV7-9
CASSSSPLDRTETQYF
TGTGCCAGCAGCTCCTCCCCCTTAGACCGAACAGAGACCCAGTACTTC
>-|TRBJ1-1|many|TRBV2
CASSGTQGTEAFF
TGTGCCAGCAGTGGTACACAGGGCACTGAAGCTTTCTTT
>-|TRBJ1-1|-|TRBV29-1
CSAQGGLGAFF
TGCAGCGCGCAAGGGGGTTTGGGAGCTTTCTTT
>TRBD1|TRBJ1-5|-|TRBV10-3
CAISKIGTGGNQPQHF
TGTGCCATCAGCAAAATTGGGACAGGGGGTAATCAGCCCCAGCATTTT
>-|TRBJ1-1|few|TRBV19
CASSGVLNTEAFF
TGTGCCAGTAGTGGAGTACTGAACACTGAAGCTTTCTTT
>-|TRBJ2-2|-|TRBV28
CASTPGLLNTGELFF
TGTGCCAGCACCCCAGGGCTCCTGAACACCGGGGAGCTGTTTTTT
>TRBD2|TRBJ2-5|-|TRBV20-1
CSAPSGRAGSETQYF
TGCAGTGCCCCAAGCGGGAGGGCCGGCTCGGAGACCCAGTACTTC
>-|TRBJ1-2|many|TRBV5-1
CASSLNGPNSYGYTF
TGCGCCAGCAGCTTGAATGGACCGAATTCCTATGGCTACACCTTC
>TRBD1|TRBJ2-7|-|TRBV12-3/TRBV12-4
CASSFDASRGQHF
TGTGCCAGCAGTTTCGATGCCAGTAGGGGGCAGCACTTC
>-|TRBJ2-2|many|TRBV20-1
CSATSGQHSGELFF
TGCAGTGCCACCTCAGGGCAGCACTCGGGGGAGCTGTTTTTT
>TRBD2|TRBJ2-2|-|TRBV5-1
CASSGSGINTGELFF
TGCGCCAGCAGCGGGAGCGGGATTAACACCGGGGAGCTGTTTTTT
>-|TRBJ2-5|many|TRBV7-2
CASSGRGVRETQYF
TGTGCCAGCAGCGGGAGGGGGGTTAGGGAGACCCAGTACTTC
>-|TRBJ2-5|-|TRBV25-1
CASSAQGRLRDPVPSQETQYF
TGTGCCAGCAGTGCCCAAGGGAGATTGCGGGATCCGGTTCCGTCGCAAGAGACCCAGTACTTC
>-|TRBJ2-7|-|TRBV27
CASSLTSGAIYEQYF
TGTGCCAGCAGTTTAACGTCGGGGGCTATCTACGAGCAGTACTTC
>TRBD1|TRBJ1-2|few|TRBV12-3/TRBV12-4
CASSTSTGSLYGYTF
TGTGCCAGCAGTACATCGACAGGGAGTCTCTATGGCTACACCTTC
>-|TRBJ2-7|once|TRBV29-1
CSVEVIGELYF
TGCAGCGTTGAAGTCATCGGGGAGCTGTACTTC
>-|TRBJ1-6|-|TRBV10-3
CARDSGDSPLHF
TGTGCTAGAGATTCAGGGGATTCACCCCTCCACTTT
>TRBD1|TRBJ1-5|-|TRBV29-1
CSVGTGGTNSNQPQHF
TGCAGCGTTGGGACAGGGGGTACTAATAGCAATCAGCCCCAGCATTTT
>-|TRBJ1-3|few|TRBV12-3/TRBV12-4
CASSSPGSEGPGTSSGNTIYF
TGTGCCAGCAGTTCCCCAGGGAGCGAGGGTCCGGGCACCTCGTCTGGAAACACCATATATTTT
>TRBD2|TRBJ2-7|many|TRBV20-1
CSASGTSEPYEQYF
TGCAGTGCTTCCGGGACTAGCGAGCCCTACGAGCAGTACTTC
>-|TRBJ1-5|many|TRBV2
CASSEIRGEGNQPQHF
TGTGCCAGCAGCGAAATCCGGGGGGAGGGGAATCAGCCCCAGCATTTT
>TRBD2|TRBJ2-5|-|TRBV2
CASSRTSGASEGTQYF
TGTGCCAGCAGTAGGACTAGCGGGGCCTCCGAAGGGACCCAGTACTTC